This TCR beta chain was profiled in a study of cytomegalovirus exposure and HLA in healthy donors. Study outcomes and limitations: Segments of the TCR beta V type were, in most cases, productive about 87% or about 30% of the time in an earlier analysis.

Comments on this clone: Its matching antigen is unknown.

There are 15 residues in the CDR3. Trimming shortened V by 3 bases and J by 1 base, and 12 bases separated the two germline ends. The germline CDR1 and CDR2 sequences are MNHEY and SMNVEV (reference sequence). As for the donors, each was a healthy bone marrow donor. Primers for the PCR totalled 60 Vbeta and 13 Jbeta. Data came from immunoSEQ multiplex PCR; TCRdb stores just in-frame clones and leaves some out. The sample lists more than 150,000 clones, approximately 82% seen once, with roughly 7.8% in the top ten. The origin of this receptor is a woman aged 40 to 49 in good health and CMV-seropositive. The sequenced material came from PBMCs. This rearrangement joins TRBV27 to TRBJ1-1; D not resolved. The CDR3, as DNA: TGTGCCAGCAGTTTCCTTTCTCCCCCGAACACTGAAGCTTTCTTT. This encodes CASSFLSPPNTEAFF.